The next 16 T cell receptor beta chains were all read from a single sample in a study of cytomegalovirus exposure and HLA in healthy donors. PCR was performed using 60 Vbeta and 13 Jbeta primers. TCRdb's table, derived via immunoSEQ multiplex PCR, lists solely in-frame clones and lacks some. Of 90,000 to 110,000 clones listed, about 70% were seen once; the top ten hold about 3.5%. Sample: PBMCs. Source of these receptors: a young man in good health and CMV-seronegative.

The chain combines TRBV15 with TRBJ2-5, with a weak D call TRBD2 (6 bases). This CDR3 contains 14 residues. Trimming removed 3 bases at V and 2 bases at J, with 10 bases between. CDR1 is LNHNV and CDR2 is YYDKDF in the germline V gene (reference sequence). In DNA form, the CDR3 reads TGTGCCACCAGCAGGGCAGGGACTCAAGAGACCCAGTACTTC. Encoded protein: CATSRAGTQETQYF.

V and J are TRBV6-5 and TRBJ2-7, with 7 bases matching TRBD2. CDR3 size: 13 residues. J was trimmed by 5 bases and V by 6 bases; bases with no gene match: 7. The germline CDR1 and CDR2 sequences are MNHEY and SVGAGI. CDR3 bases: TGTGCCAGCAGACCGGGGGGAGCGGACGAGCAGTACTTC. It translates to CASRPGGADEQYF.

This chain connects TRBV2 to TRBJ2-7, with D unclear. Germline values: CDR1 SNHLY, CDR2 FYNNEI. This CDR3 contains 11 residues. Trimming left V 4 bases short and J 6 bases short, with 7 bases between. This CDR3 is CASSVLVEQYF. DNA of the CDR3: TGTGCCAGCAGTGTATTAGTCGAGCAGTACTTC.

V and J are TRBV7-2 and TRBJ2-7; a possible D gene is TRBD1 (6 bases). The germline V gene has CDR1 SGHTA and CDR2 FQGNSA. This CDR3 contains 16 residues. Trimming pared 6 bases from V and 1 base from J, leaving 19 bases between. The CDR3 here is CASSLDSGVPSYEQYF. The CDR3 coding sequence is TGTGCCAGCAGTTTGGACTCAGGGGTCCCTTCCTACGAGCAGTACTTC.

The rearrangement joins TRBV30 to TRBJ1-2; no firm D call. CDR3 length: 16 residues. Germline CDR1 is GTSNPN and CDR2 is SVGIG (reference sequence). V was trimmed by 0 bases and J by 7 bases, leaving 21 bases between them. CDR3 sequence: CAWSVDVWSSRGGYTF. DNA of the CDR3: TGTGCCTGGAGTGTAGATGTGTGGTCCTCCCGCGGTGGCTACACCTTC.

Here the CDR3 DNA reads TGTGCCACCAGCACTAAGGACAGGGGGTACACTGAAGCTTTCTTT. This translates into CATSTKDRGYTEAFF. The V and J genes are TRBV15 and TRBJ1-1; TRBD1 aligns across 10 bases. The germline CDR1 and CDR2 sequences are LNHNV and YYDKDF (reference sequence). The CDR3 has 15 residues. Trimming cost V 4 bases and J 3 bases; bases outside gene matches: 5.

This chain joins TRBV13 and TRBJ2-2; 9 bases are a match to TRBD1. This CDR3 has 21 amino acids. The germline V gene has CDR1 PRHDT and CDR2 FYEKMQ (reference sequence). After removal of 1 base from V and 6 bases from J, the junction contained 21 bases not matched to a gene. This CDR3 reads CASSLEKTGGEIPPMAGELFF. The CDR3 DNA reads as TGTGCCAGCAGCTTAGAAAAAACAGGGGGCGAAATCCCCCCAATGGCCGGGGAGCTGTTTTTT.

V is TRBV6-4 and J is TRBJ2-2, with TRBD2 matching 9 bases. The CDR3 loop spans 13 amino acids. The J segment lost 5 bases and the V segment lost 6 bases, leaving 1 base of the junction unmatched. Germline CDR1 reads MRHNA; CDR2 reads SNTAGT. This CDR3 is CASRGLATGELFF. Here the CDR3 DNA reads TGTGCCAGCAGGGGACTAGCTACCGGGGAGCTGTTTTTT.

CDR3 sequence: CASTPGGAGGATNEKLFF. The CDR3 nucleotides read TGTGCCAGCACCCCCGGGGGAGCAGGAGGCGCAACTAATGAAAAACTGTTTTTT. V and J are TRBV28 and TRBJ1-4; perhaps TRBD1 as D (5 bases). V dropped 7 bases and J dropped 0 bases, with 21 bases sitting between them. Germline CDR1 MDHEN, CDR2 SYDVKM. The CDR3 runs 18 residues.

V and J are TRBV11-2 and TRBJ2-7, with D perhaps TRBD1 (6 bases). V was trimmed by 7 bases and J by 4 bases, leaving 20 bases between them. This CDR3 spans 15 amino acids. Germline V gene lookup returns CDR1 SGHAT and CDR2 FQNNGV. Here the CDR3 DNA reads TGTGCCAGCACCCCCCAGCTGGACAGTTTATACGAGCAGTACTTC. Protein: CASTPQLDSLYEQYF.

This chain joins TRBV18 and TRBJ2-6; D not certain. Germline V lookup: CDR1 KGHSH, CDR2 LQKENI. The CDR3 spans 13 residues. V lost 3 bases and J 2 bases, leaving 2 bases between the germline ends. The CDR3 DNA reads as TGTGCCAGCTCACCCGCTGGGGCCAACGTCCTGACTTTC. Translating it yields CASSPAGANVLTF.

This rearrangement joins TRBV11-3 to TRBJ1-3; 9 nucleotides align to TRBD1. Germline lookup yields CDR1 SGHNT and CDR2 YENEEA. V dropped 5 bases and J dropped 1; count of bases not matched to a gene: 9. The CDR3 has 17 amino acids. The CDR3 DNA sequence: TGTGCCAGCAGCCCTACAGGGGGCAAGGTATCTGGAAACACCATATATTTT. As protein: CASSPTGGKVSGNTIYF.

This chain's CDR3 is CASSLFRGSGSVSDTQYF. CDR3 DNA: TGTGCCAGCAGTTTATTTCGGGGTAGCGGGAGCGTCTCAGATACGCAGTATTTT. The rearrangement links TRBV28 to TRBJ2-3; 9 positions agree with TRBD2. Germline CDR1 and CDR2: MDHEN and SYDVKM. J was trimmed by 4 bases and V by 1 base; bases with no gene match: 12. The CDR3 consists of 18 residues.

The V call is TRBV19, the J call TRBJ1-1; 7 positions match TRBD1. The CDR3 totals 11 residues. Per germline, CDR1 LNHDA and CDR2 SQIVND (reference sequence). V was pared by 9 bases and J by 11 bases, with 9 bases of the junction left unmatched. CDR3 sequence reads: CASREGASAFF. CDR3 in DNA: TGTGCCAGCCGCGAGGGGGCCTCCGCTTTCTTT.

This chain links TRBV28 with TRBJ1-5, with D unclear. CDR1 is MDHEN and CDR2 is SYDVKM in the germline V gene. The germline V and J ends were trimmed by 8 bases and 0 bases, with 8 bases remaining between them. The CDR3 has 13 amino acids. The CDR3 bases are TGTGCCAGCTCCTTTTCTAGCAATCAGCCCCAGCATTTT. It translates to CASSFSSNQPQHF.

CDR3 bases: TGTGCCAGTAGACGGGACAGGGGGGACAATCAGCCCCAGCATTTT. It translates to CASRRDRGDNQPQHF. V gene TRBV19 combines with J gene TRBJ1-5; 11 bases are a match to TRBD1. Germline V gene data show CDR1 as LNHDA and CDR2 as SQIVND (reference sequence). The CDR3 is 15 residues long. The V and J ends lost 6 bases and 3 bases, in that order; junction bases with no gene match: 4.